These 5 T cell receptor beta chains share one sample of origin, sequenced in a study of response to subunit inactivated influenza vaccine. Using its own MiXCR run on the RT-PCR reads, TCRdb lists one record per CDR3 protein. Among more than 550,000 distinct CDR3 sequences listed, 12% were seen once. Sequencing used PBMCs from blood, obtained on the day of vaccination. The receptors shown here come from a man aged 45 to 65 who received an inactivated influenza vaccine.

This chain links TRBV5-1 with TRBJ2-5, with no clear D. The CDR3 spans 13 residues. Germline V lookup: CDR1 SGHRS, CDR2 YFSETQ. The ends were cut back, 1 base at V and 1 base at J, with 5 bases in the middle. The CDR3 reads CASSLTSQETQYF. CDR3 sequence (DNA): TGCGCCAGCAGCTTGACAAGCCAAGAGACCCAGTACTTC.

CDR3 loop: CSAPVTGFDYGYTF. The CDR3, as DNA: TGCAGTGCCCCGGTTACAGGGTTTGACTATGGCTACACCTTC. The chain links TRBV20-1 to TRBJ1-2, with a weak D call TRBD1 (6 bases). V was cut by 6 bases and J by 3 bases, with 17 bases left in between. CDR1 and CDR2 from the germline V gene are DFQATT and SNEGSKA (reference sequence). The CDR3 contains 14 residues.

This chain uses TRBV10-1 with TRBJ1-4; D not certain. Germline lookup yields CDR1 WNHNN and CDR2 SYGVQD (reference sequence). The V and J ends lost 0 bases and 6 bases respectively, with 5 bases between them. The CDR3 totals 13 residues. CDR3 amino acids: CASSESGDEKLFF. CDR3 coding DNA: TGCGCCAGCAGTGAGTCCGGAGATGAAAAACTGTTTTTT.

This chain uses TRBV29-1 with TRBJ1-2; tentative D call: TRBD1 (6 bases). V was trimmed by 4 bases and J by 14 bases, leaving 17 bases between them. The CDR3 spans 11 residues. CDR1 is SQVTM, CDR2 ANQGSEA, per germline. The CDR3 region has the DNA TGCAGCGTTGTCTGGAGGGGGGCCCAGACCTTC. This gives the protein CSVVWRGAQTF.

This clonotype showed up just a few times. The chain has TRBV5-6 and TRBJ2-1; 13 bases are shared with TRBD2. The CDR3 length is 17 residues. V trimming: 2 bases; J trimming: 4 bases; junction bases outside the gene matches: 6. Germline V CDR1 and CDR2: SGHDT, YYEEEE. The CDR3, as DNA: TGTGCCAGCAGCTTCTTCGGACTAGCGGGAGCTTACAATGAGCAGTTCTTC. Translated, it gives CASSFFGLAGAYNEQFF.